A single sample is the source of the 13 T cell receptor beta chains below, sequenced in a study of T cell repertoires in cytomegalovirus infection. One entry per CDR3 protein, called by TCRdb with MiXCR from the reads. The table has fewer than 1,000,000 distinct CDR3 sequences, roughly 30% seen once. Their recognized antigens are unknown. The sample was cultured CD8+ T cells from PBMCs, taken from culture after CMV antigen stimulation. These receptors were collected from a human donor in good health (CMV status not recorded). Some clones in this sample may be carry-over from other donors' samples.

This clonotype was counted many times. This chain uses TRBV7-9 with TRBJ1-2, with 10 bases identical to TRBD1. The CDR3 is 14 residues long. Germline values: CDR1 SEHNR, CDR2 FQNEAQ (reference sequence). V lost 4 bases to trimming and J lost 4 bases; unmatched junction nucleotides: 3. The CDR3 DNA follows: TGTGCCAGCAGCTCGACAGGGGGCAGCTATGGCTACACCTTC. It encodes CASSSTGGSYGYTF. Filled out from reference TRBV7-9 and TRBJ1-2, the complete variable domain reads DTGVSQNPRHKITKRGQNVTFRCDPISEHNRLYWYRQTLGQGPEFLTYFQNEAQLEKSRLLSDRFSAERPKGSFSTLEIQRTEQGDSAMYLCASSSTGGSYGYTFGSGTRLTVV.

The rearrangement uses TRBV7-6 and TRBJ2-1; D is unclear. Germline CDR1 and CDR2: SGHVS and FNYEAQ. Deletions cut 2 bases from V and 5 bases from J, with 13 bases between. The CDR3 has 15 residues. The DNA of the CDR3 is TGTGCCAGCAGCTTACTGGCGATAGATCACAATGAGCAGTTCTTC. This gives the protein CASSLLAIDHNEQFF. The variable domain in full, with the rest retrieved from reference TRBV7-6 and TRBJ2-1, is GAGVSQSPRYKVTKRGQDVALRCDPISGHVSLYWYRQALGQGPEFLTYFNYEAQQDKSGLPNDRFSAERPEGSISTLTIQRTEQRDSAMYRCASSLLAIDHNEQFFGPGTRLTVL.

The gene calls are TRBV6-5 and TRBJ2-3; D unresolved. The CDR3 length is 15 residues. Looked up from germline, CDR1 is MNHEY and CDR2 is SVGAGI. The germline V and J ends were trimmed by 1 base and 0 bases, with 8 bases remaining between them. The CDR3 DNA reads TGTGCCAGCAGTTACTTCCAGTCGAGCACAGATACGCAGTATTTT. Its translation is CASSYFQSSTDTQYF.

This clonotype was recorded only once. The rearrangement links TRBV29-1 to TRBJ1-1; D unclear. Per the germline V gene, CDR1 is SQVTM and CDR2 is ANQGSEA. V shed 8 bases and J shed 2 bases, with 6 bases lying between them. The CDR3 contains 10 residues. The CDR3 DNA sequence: TGCAGCTCAAGAAACACTGAAGCTTTCTTT. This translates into CSSRNTEAFF.

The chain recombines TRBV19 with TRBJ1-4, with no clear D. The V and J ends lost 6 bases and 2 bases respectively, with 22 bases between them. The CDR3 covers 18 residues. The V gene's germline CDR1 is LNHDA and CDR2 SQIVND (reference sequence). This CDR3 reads CASSVRPTSLATNEKLFF. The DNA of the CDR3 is TGTGCCAGTAGCGTCAGGCCAACCAGCCTGGCGACTAATGAAAAACTGTTTTTT.

The CDR3 DNA follows: TGTGCCAGCAGCTTAAGAGGGAAGGCTGAAGCTTTCTTT. Translation gives CASSLRGKAEAFF. The rearrangement uses TRBV7-9 and TRBJ1-1; D is uncertain. The germline V gene has CDR1 SEHNR and CDR2 FQNEAQ (reference sequence). The V end was cut by 2 bases, the J end by 6 bases, with 10 bases between. The CDR3 is 13 amino acids.

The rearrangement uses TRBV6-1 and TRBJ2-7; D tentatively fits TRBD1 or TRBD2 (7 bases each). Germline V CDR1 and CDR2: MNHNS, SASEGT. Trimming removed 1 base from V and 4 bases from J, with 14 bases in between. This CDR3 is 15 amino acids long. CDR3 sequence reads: CASSEGQGEGYEQYF. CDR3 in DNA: TGTGCCAGCAGTGAAGGGCAGGGGGAGGGTTACGAGCAGTACTTC.

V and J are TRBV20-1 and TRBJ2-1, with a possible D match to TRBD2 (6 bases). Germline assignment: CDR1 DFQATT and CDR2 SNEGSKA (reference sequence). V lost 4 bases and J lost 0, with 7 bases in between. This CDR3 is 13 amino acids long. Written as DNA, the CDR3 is TGCAGTGCTAATAGCGGCTCCTACAATGAGCAGTTCTTC. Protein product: CSANSGSYNEQFF.

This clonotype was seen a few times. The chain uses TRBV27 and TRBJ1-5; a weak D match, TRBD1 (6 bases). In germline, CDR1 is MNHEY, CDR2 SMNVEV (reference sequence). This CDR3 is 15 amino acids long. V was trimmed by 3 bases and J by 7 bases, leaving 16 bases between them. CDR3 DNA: TGTGCCAGCAGTTTGACCCCAGGGGCGCAGCAGCCCCAGCATTTT. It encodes CASSLTPGAQQPQHF.

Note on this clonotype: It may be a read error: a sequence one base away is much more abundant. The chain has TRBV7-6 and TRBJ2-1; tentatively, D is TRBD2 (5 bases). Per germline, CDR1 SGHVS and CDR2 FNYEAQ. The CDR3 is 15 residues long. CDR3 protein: CVSSLSREAYNEQFF. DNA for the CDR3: TGTGTCAGCAGCTTAAGCCGGGAAGCCTACAATGAGCAGTTCTTC.

This CDR3 is CASSYSRTATNEKLFF. CDR3 nucleotides: TGTGCCAGCAGTTACTCCCGAACTGCAACTAATGAAAAACTGTTTTTT. This sequence joins TRBV6-5 and TRBJ1-4; no reliable D call. With 0 bases removed from V and 0 bases from J, the gap between germline ends came to 8 bases. This CDR3 contains 16 residues. Germline values: CDR1 MNHEY, CDR2 SVGAGI.

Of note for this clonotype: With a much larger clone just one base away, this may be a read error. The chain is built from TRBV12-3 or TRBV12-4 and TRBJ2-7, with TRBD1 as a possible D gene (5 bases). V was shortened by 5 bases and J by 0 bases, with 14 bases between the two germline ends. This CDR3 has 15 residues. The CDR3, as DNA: TGTGCCAGCAGTCCGACTGGGGCGATCTCCTACGAGCAGTACGTC. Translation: CASSPTGAISYEQYV.

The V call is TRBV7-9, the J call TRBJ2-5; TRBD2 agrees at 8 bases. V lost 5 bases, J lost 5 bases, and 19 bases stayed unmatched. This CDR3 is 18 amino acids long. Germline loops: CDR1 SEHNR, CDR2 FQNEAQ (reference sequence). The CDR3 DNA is TGTGCCAGCAGCCCCCCCGAGGCTAGCGGGCCTCACCGGGAGACCCAGTACTTC. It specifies CASSPPEASGPHRETQYF. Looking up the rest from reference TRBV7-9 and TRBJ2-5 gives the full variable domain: DTGVSQNPRHKITKRGQNVTFRCDPISEHNRLYWYRQTLGQGPEFLTYFQNEAQLEKSRLLSDRFSAERPKGSFSTLEIQRTEQGDSAMYLCASSPPEASGPHRETQYFGPGTRLLVL.